The clone carrying this TCR beta chain appeared once. Trimming cost V 5 bases and J 2 bases; bases outside gene matches: 4. In germline, CDR1 is LNHDA, CDR2 SQIVND (reference sequence). There are 15 residues in the CDR3. Generated by immunoSEQ multiplex PCR, the TCRdb table keeps only in-frame clones and is missing some. The repertoire holds about 37,000 clones, with 80% to 90% as singletons. The entry originates in a study of CD4 T cells in relation to SARS-CoV-2 and coronaviruses. The sample taken for sequencing was memory CD4+ T cells from PBMCs. This sequence joins TRBV19 and TRBJ2-1; 9 nucleotides align to TRBD2. This clonotype was obtained from an adult with COVID-19. The CDR3 here is CASSDTSGPYNEQFF. The CDR3 DNA follows: TGTGCCAGTAGTGATACTAGCGGGCCCTACAATGAGCAGTTCTTC.